This T cell receptor beta chain was identified during a study of identical twins. Study-wide results and caveats: Modeled out-of-frame TCR alpha sharing in monozygotic twins fell below observed levels. Interpretation of the results relied on cross-sectional statistical analysis and not on following the same donors. Clonotypes of the beta chain that were abundant in cord blood carried fewer insertions (memory repertoires showed none).

Template switching introduced a universal primer site, and the cDNA bore unique molecular identifiers. TCRdb passed the 5' RACE reads through MiXCR, listing each CDR3 protein once. Here the sample spans 250,000 or so distinct CDR3 sequences, 5.5% to 8% being singletons. Per germline, CDR1 SQVTM and CDR2 ANQGSEA. The V segment lost 8 bases and the J segment 13 bases; nucleotides outside the gene matches: 17. This CDR3 is 13 amino acids long. The table lists this clonotype with many counts. Its specificity is not known. In addition, the sample was reused for a study of yellow fever vaccine responses in identical twins.

This clonotype was sampled from a woman under 30 in good health. What was sequenced was memory (CD45RO+) T cells sorted from blood. This chain joins TRBV29-1 and TRBJ2-1; TRBD2 matches 7 bases. The CDR3: CSSLKGGSFQQFF. Written as DNA, the CDR3 is TGCAGCTCCCTCAAGGGAGGGTCTTTCCAACAGTTCTTC.